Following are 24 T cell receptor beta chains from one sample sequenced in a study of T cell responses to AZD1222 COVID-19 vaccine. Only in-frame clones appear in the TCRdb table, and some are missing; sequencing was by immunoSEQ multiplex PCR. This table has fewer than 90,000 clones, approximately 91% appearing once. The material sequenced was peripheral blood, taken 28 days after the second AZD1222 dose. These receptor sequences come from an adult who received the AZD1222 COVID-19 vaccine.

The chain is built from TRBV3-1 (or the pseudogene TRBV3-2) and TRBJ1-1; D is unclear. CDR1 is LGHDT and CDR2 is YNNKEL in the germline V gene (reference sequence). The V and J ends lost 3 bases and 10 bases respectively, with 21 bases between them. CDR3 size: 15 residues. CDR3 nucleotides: TGTGCCAGCAGCCACGCTGACGAGGCAGGCCTCTCAGCTTTCTTT. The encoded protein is CASSHADEAGLSAFF.

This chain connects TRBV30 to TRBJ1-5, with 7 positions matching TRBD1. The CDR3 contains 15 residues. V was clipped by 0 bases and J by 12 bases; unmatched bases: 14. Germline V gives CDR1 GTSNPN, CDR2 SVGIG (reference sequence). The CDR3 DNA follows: TGTGCCTGGAGTGTAAAGTTACAGGGGATCAGGGTCCAGCATTTT. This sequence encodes CAWSVKLQGIRVQHF.

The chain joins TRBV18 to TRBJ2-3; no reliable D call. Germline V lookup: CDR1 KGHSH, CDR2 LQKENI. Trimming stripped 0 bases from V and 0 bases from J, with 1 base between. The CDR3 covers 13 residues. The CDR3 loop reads CASSPPSTDTQYF. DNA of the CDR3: TGTGCCAGCTCACCACCTAGCACAGATACGCAGTATTTT. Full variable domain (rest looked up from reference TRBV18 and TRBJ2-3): NAGVMQNPRHLVRRRGQEARLRCSPMKGHSHVYWYRQLPEEGLKFMVYLQKENIIDESGMPKERFSAEFPKEGPSILRIQQVVRGDSAAYFCASSPPSTDTQYFGPGTRLTVL.

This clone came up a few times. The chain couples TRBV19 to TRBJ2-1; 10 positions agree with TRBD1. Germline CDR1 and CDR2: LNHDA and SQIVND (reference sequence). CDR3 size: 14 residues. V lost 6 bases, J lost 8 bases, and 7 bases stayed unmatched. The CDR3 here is CASSATGGFHEQFF. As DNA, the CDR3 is TGTGCCAGTAGCGCGACAGGGGGCTTCCATGAGCAGTTCTTC. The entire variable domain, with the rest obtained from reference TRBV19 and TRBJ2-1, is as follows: DGGITQSPKYLFRKEGQNVTLSCEQNLNHDAMYWYRQDPGQGLRLIYYSQIVNDFQKGDIAEGYSVSREKKESFPLTVTSAQKNPTAFYLCASSATGGFHEQFFGPGTRLTVL.

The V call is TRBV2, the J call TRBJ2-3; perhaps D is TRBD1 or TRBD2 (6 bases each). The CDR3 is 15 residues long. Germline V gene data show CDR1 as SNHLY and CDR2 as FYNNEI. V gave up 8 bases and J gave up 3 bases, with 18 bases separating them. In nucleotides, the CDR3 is TGTGCCAGCGTATCGACAGGAGGAGGGACAGATACGCAGTATTTT. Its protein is CASVSTGGGTDTQYF.

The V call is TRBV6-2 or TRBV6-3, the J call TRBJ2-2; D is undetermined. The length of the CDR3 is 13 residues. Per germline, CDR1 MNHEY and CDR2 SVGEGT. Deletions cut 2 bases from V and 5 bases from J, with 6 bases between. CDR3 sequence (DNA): TGTGCCAGCAGTTACCTGGATACCGGGGAGCTGTTTTTT. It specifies CASSYLDTGELFF.

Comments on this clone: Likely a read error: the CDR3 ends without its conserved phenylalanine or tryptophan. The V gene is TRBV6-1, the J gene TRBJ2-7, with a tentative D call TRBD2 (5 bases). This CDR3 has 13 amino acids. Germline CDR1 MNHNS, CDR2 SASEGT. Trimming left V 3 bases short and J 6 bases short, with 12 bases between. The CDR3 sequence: CASSEIEGPEQYL. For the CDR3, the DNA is TGTGCCAGCAGTGAGATTGAGGGTCCCGAGCAGTACCTC.

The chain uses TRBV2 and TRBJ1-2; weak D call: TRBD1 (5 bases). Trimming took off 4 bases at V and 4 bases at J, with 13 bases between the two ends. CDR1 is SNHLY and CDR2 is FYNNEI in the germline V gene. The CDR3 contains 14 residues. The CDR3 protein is CASSVRGDGYGYTF. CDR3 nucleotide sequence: TGTGCCAGCAGTGTAAGAGGGGACGGCTATGGCTACACCTTC.

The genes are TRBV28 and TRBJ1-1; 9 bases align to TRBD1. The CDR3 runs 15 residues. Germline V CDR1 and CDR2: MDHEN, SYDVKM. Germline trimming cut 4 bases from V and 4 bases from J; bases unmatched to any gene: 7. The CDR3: CASSSHRGLGTEAFF. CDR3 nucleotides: TGTGCCAGCAGTTCCCACAGGGGGCTTGGCACTGAAGCTTTCTTT.

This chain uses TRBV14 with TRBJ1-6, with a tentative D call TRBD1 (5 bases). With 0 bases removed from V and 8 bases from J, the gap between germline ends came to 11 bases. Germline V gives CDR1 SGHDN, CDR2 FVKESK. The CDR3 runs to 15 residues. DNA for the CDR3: TGTGCCAGCAGCCAAGATTCAGGGATTGATTCACCCCTCCACTTT. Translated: CASSQDSGIDSPLHF.

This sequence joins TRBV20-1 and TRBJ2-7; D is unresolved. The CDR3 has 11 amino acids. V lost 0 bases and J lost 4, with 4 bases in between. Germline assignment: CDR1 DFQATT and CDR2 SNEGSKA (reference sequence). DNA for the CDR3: TGCAGTGCTAGAGATAAGTACGAGCAGTACTTC. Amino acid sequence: CSARDKYEQYF.

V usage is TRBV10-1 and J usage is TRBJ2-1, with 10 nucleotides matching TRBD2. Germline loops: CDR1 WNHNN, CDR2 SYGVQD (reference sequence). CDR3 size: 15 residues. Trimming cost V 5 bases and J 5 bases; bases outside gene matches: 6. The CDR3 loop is CASSNSGRRDNEQFF. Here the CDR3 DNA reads TGCGCCAGCAGTAATAGCGGGAGGAGGGACAATGAGCAGTTCTTC.

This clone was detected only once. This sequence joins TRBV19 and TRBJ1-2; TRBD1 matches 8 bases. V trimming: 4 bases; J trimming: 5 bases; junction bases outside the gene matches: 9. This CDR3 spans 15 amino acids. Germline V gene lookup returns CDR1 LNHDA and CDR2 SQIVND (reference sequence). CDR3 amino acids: CASSTGQGSRYGYTF. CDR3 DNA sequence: TGTGCCAGTAGTACCGGACAGGGTTCTAGATATGGCTACACCTTC. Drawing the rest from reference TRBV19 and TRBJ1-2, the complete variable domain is DGGITQSPKYLFRKEGQNVTLSCEQNLNHDAMYWYRQDPGQGLRLIYYSQIVNDFQKGDIAEGYSVSREKKESFPLTVTSAQKNPTAFYLCASSTGQGSRYGYTFGSGTRLTVV.

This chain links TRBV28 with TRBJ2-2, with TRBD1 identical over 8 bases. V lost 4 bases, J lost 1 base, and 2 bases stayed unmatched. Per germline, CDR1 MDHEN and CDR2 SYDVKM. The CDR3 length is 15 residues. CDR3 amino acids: CASSYGTGNTGELFF. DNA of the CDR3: TGTGCCAGCAGTTACGGGACAGGGAACACCGGGGAGCTGTTTTTT.

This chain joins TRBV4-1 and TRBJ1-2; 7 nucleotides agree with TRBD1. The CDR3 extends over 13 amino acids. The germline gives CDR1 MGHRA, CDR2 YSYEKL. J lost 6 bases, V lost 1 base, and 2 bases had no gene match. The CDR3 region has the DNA TGCGCCAGCAGCCAAGCCGGGACAGATGGCTACACCTTC. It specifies CASSQAGTDGYTF.

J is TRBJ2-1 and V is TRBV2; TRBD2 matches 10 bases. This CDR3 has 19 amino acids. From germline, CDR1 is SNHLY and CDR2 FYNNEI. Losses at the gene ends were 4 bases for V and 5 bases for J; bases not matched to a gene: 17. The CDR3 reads CASSVRASGGRSPDNEQFF. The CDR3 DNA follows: TGTGCCAGCAGTGTAAGGGCTAGCGGGGGACGATCGCCGGACAATGAGCAGTTCTTC.

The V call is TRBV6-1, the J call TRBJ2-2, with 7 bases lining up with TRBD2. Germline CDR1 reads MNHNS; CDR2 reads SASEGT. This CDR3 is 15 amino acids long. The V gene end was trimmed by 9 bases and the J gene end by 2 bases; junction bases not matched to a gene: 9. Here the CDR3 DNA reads TGTGCCAGTAAACCGGGAGGCCCAAACACCGGGGAGCTGTTTTTT. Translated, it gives CASKPGGPNTGELFF.

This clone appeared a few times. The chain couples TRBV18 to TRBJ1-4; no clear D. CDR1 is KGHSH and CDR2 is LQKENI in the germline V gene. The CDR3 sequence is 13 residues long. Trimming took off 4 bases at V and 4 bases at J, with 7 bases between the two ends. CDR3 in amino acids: CASSRGLNEKLFF. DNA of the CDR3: TGTGCCAGCTCACGAGGCCTTAATGAAAAACTGTTTTTT.

Written as DNA, the CDR3 is TGTGCCACCGGACTGGATAGGGGGACCACTGAAGCTTTCTTT. Its protein product is CATGLDRGTTEAFF. This chain connects TRBV15 to TRBJ1-1; D possibly corresponds to TRBD1 (6 bases). With 8 bases removed from V and 4 bases from J, the gap between germline ends came to 17 bases. CDR1 and CDR2 (germline): LNHNV, YYDKDF (reference sequence). This CDR3 region has 14 residues.

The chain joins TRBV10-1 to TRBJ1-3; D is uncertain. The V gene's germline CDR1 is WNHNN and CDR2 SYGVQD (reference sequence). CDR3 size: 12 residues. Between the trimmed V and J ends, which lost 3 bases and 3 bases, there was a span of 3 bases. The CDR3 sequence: CASSEGGNTIYF. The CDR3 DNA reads TGCGCCAGCAGTGAAGGTGGAAACACCATATATTTT.

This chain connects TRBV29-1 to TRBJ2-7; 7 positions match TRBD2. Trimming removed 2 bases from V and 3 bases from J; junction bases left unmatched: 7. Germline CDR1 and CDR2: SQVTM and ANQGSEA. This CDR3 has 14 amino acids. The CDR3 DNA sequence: TGCAGCGTTGAACTGGGAGGGAGCCACTACGAGCAGTACTTC. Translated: CSVELGGSHYEQYF.

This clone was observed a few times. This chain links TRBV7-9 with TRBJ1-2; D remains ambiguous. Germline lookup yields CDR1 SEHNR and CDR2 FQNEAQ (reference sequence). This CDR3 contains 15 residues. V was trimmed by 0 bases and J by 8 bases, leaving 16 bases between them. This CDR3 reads CASSLASGVTVGYTF. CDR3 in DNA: TGTGCCAGCAGCTTAGCATCTGGGGTGACTGTAGGCTACACCTTC. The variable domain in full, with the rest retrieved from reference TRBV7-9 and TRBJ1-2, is DTGVSQNPRHKITKRGQNVTFRCDPISEHNRLYWYRQTLGQGPEFLTYFQNEAQLEKSRLLSDRFSAERPKGSFSTLEIQRTEQGDSAMYLCASSLASGVTVGYTFGSGTRLTVV.

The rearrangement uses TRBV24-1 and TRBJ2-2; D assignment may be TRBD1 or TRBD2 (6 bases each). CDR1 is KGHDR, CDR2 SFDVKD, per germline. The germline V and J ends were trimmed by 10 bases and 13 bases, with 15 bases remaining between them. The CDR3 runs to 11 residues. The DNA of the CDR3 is TGTGCCACTGGGGGGCAATTAGGGCTGTTTTTT. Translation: CATGGQLGLFF.

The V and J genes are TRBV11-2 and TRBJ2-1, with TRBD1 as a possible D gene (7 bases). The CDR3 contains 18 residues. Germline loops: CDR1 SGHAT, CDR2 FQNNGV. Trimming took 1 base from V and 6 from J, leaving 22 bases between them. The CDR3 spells CASSLGLRGWRGPNEQFF. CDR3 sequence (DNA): TGTGCCAGCAGCTTAGGTCTTCGGGGCTGGAGGGGGCCCAATGAGCAGTTCTTC.